Described below is a single TCR beta chain sequence and its context. What it binds is unknown. PCR amplification relied on 60 Vbeta primers (plus 13 Jbeta primers). The protocol was immunoSEQ multiplex PCR, while the TCRdb copy is restricted to in-frame clones and leaves out a portion. This repertoire shows fewer than 180,000 clones, about three fifths found once; its top ten account for around 7.1%. This specimen comes from a study of cytomegalovirus exposure and HLA in healthy donors. The study's findings and limits: A later analysis showed HLA-associated TCR beta chains outstripping equally common others in clonal expansion.

The study sampled nominally healthy donors, though unrecorded immune exposures were likely. Sequenced material: PBMCs. The source is a woman in her fifties or sixties in good health and CMV-seropositive.

CDR3: CASSLWAGKEGPSGSDTQYF. The CDR3, as DNA: TGTGCCAGCAGTTTATGGGCAGGGAAAGAGGGGCCTAGCGGATCAGATACGCAGTATTTT. V is TRBV28 and J is TRBJ2-3; TRBD2 matches 7 bases. Germline assignment: CDR1 MDHEN and CDR2 SYDVKM. The CDR3 has 20 residues. Trimming took 0 bases from V and 4 from J; bases not matched to a gene: 19. Drawing the rest from reference TRBV28 and TRBJ2-3, the complete variable domain is DVKVTQSSRYLVKRTGEKVFLECVQDMDHENMFWYRQDPGLGLRLIYFSYDVKMKEKGDIPEGYSVSREKKERFSLILESASTNQTSMYLCASSLWAGKEGPSGSDTQYFGPGTRLTVL.